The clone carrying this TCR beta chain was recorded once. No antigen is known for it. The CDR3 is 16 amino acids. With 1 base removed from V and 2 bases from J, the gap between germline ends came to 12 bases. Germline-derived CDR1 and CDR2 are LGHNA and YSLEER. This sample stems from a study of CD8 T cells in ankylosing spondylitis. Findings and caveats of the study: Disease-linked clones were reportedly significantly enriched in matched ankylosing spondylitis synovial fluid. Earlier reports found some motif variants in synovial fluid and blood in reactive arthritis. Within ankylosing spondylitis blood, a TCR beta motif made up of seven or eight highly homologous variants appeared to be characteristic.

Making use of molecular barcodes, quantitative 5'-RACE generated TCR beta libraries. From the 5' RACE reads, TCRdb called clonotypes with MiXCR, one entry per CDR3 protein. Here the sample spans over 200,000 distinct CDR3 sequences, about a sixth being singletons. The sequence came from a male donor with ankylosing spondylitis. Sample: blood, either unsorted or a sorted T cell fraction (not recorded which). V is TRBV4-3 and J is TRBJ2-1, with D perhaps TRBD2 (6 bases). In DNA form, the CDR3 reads TGCGCCAGCAGCCAAGGGGCGTCTAGCGCCTACAATGAGCAGTTCTTC. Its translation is CASSQGASSAYNEQFF.